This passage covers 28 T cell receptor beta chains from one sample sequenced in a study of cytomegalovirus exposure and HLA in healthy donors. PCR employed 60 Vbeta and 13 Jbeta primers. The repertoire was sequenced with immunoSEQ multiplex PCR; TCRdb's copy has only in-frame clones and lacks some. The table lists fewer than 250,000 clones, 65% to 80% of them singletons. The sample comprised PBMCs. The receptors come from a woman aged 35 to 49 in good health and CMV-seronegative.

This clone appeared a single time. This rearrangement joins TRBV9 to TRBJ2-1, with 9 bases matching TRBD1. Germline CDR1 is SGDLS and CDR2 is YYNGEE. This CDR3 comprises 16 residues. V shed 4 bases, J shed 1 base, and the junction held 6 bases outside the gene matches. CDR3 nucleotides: TGTGCCAGCAGCACCCGGACAGGGGTTTCCTACAATGAGCAGTTCTTC. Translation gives CASSTRTGVSYNEQFF.

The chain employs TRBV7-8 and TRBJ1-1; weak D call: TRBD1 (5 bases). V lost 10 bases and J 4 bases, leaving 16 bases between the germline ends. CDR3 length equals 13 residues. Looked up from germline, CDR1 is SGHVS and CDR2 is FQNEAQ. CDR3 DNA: TGTGCCACCAGTGAGGGACTGGGCACTGAAGCTTTCTTT. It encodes CATSEGLGTEAFF.

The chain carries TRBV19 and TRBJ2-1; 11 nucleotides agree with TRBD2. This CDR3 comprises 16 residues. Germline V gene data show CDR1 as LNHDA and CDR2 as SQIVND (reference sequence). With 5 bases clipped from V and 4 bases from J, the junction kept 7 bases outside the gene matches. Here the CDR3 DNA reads TGTGCCAGTAGTCCTTATGGACTAGCGGGTTACAATGAGCAGTTCTTC. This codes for CASSPYGLAGYNEQFF.

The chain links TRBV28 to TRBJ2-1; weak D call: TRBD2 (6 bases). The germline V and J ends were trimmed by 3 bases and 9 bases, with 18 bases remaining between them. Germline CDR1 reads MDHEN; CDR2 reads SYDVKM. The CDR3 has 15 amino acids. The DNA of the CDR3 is TGTGCCAGCAGTTTCTTTTCCGGCCAGGGAGGTGAGCAGTTCTTC. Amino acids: CASSFFSGQGGEQFF.

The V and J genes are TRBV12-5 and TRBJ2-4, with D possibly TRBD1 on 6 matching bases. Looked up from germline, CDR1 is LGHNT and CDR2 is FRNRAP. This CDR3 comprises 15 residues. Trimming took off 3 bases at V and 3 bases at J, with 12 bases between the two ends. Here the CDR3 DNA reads TGTGCTAGTGGTTTTGGGGACACTAACAAAAACATTCAGTACTTC. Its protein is CASGFGDTNKNIQYF.

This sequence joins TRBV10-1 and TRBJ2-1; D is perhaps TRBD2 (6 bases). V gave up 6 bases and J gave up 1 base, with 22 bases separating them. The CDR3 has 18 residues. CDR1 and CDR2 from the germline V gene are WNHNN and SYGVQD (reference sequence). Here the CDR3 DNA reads TGCGCCAGCAGGAGGGGACTTATCCCGGGTAGGTCCTACAATGAGCAGTTCTTC. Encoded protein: CASRRGLIPGRSYNEQFF.

Here the CDR3 DNA reads TGTGCCAGCAGCTCTAAAAGGGAAGCGGTCACCGGGGAGCTGTTTTTT. This sequence encodes CASSSKREAVTGELFF. This chain uses TRBV7-9 with TRBJ2-2, with D possibly TRBD2 on 5 matching bases. CDR1 and CDR2 (germline): SEHNR, FQNEAQ (reference sequence). The CDR3 is 16 amino acids. V shed 4 bases and J shed 4 bases, with 16 bases lying between them.

The CDR3 reads CASSVKGLVEPQHF. DNA of the CDR3: TGTGCCAGCAGTGTAAAGGGGCTGGTTGAGCCCCAGCATTTT. This chain joins TRBV2 and TRBJ1-5; D might be TRBD1 (5 bases). V was cut by 4 bases and J by 8 bases, with 15 bases left in between. This CDR3 is 14 amino acids long. In germline, CDR1 is SNHLY, CDR2 FYNNEI.

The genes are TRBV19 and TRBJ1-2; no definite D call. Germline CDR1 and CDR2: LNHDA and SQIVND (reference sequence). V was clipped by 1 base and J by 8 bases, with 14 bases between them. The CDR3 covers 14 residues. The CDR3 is CASSIVGEVRGYTF. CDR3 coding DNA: TGTGCCAGTAGTATAGTCGGGGAAGTAAGAGGCTACACCTTC.

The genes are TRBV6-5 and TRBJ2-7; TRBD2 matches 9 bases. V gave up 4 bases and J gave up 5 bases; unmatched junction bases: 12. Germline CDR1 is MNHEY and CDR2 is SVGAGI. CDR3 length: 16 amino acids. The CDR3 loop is CASSSNRRLAANEQYF. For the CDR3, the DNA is TGTGCCAGCAGTTCCAATCGTCGACTAGCGGCCAACGAGCAGTACTTC.

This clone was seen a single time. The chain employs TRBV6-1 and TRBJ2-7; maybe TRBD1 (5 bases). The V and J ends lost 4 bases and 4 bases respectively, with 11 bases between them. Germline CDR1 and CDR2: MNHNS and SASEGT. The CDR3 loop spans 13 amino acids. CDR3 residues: CASSVRVAYEQYV. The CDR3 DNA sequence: TGTGCCAGCAGTGTCAGGGTGGCTTACGAGCAGTACGTC.

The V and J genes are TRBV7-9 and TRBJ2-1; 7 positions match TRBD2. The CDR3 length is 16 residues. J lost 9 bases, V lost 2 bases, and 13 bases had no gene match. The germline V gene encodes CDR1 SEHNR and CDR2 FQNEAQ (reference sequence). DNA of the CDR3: TGTGCCAGCAGCTTATCGGAAACACGCGGGAGCGGTGAGCAGTTCTTC. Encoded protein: CASSLSETRGSGEQFF.

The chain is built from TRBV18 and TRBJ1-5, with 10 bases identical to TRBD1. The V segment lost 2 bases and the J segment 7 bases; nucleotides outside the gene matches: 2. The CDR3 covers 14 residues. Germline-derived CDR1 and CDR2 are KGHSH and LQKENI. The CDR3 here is CASSPGQGGQPQHF. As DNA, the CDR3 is TGTGCCAGCTCACCAGGACAGGGGGGACAGCCCCAGCATTTT.

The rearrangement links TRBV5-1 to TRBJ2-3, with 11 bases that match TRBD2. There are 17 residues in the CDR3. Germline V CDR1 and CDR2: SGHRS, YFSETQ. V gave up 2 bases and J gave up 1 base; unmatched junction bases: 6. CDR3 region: CASSLSGTSGGTDTQYF. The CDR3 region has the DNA TGCGCCAGCAGCTTATCCGGGACTAGCGGTGGCACAGATACGCAGTATTTT.

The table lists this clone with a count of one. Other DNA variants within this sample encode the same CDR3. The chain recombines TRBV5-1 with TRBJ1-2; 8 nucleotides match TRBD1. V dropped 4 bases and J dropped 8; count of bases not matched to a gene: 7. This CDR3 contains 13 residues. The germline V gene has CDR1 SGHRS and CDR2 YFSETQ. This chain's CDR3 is CASSPGQGYGYTF. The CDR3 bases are TGCGCCAGCAGCCCCGGACAGGGTTACGGCTACACCTTC.

This chain's CDR3 is CASSPLDRGFTDTQYF. CDR3 DNA: TGTGCCAGCAGTCCCCTGGACAGGGGGTTCACAGATACGCAGTATTTT. The chain is built from TRBV27 and TRBJ2-3; TRBD1 matches at 10 bases. Losses at the gene ends were 5 bases for V and 2 bases for J; bases not matched to a gene: 7. The germline gives CDR1 MNHEY, CDR2 SMNVEV (reference sequence). The CDR3 is 16 residues long.

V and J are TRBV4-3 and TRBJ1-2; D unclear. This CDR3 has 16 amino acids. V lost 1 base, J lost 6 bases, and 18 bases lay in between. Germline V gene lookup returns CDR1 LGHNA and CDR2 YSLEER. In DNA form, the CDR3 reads TGCGCCAGCAGCCAAGGTCCCTTGGCGGCATCGGATGGCTACACCTTC. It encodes CASSQGPLAASDGYTF.

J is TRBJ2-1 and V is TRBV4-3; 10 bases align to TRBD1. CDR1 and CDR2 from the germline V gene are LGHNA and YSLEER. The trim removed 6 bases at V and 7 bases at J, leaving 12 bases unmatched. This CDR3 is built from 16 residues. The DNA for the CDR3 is TGCGCCAGCAGTGAGACCGGGACAGGGGTCTTAAATGAGCAGTTCTTC. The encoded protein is CASSETGTGVLNEQFF.

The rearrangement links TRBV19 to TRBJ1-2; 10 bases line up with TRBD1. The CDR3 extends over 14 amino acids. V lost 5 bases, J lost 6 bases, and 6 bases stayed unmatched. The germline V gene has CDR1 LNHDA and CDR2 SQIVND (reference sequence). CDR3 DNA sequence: TGTGCCAGTAGTGGGACAGGGGACCTACATGGCTACACCTTC. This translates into CASSGTGDLHGYTF.

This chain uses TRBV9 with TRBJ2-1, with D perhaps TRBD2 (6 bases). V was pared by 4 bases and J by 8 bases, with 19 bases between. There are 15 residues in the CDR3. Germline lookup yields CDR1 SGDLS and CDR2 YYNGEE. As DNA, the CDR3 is TGTGCCAGCAGCCCCCGGGGAGGACTACCAGATGAGCAGTTCTTC. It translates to CASSPRGGLPDEQFF. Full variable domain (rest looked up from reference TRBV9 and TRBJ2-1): DSGVTQTPKHLITATGQRVTLRCSPRSGDLSVYWYQQSLDQGLQFLIQYYNGEERAKGNILERFSAQQFPDLHSELNLSSLELGDSALYFCASSPRGGLPDEQFFGPGTRLTVL.

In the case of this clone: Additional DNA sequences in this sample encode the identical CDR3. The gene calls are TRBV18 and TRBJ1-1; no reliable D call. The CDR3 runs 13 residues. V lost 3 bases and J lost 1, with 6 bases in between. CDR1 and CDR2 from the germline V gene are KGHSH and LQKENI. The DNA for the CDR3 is TGTGCCAGCTCACCGAGGGAGAACACTGAAGCTTTCTTT. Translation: CASSPRENTEAFF.

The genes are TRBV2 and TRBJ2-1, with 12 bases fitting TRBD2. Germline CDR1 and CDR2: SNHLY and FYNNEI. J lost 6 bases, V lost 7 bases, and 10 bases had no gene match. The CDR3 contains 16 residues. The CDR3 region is CASTKLAGGLVNEQFF. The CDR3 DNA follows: TGTGCCAGCACCAAACTAGCGGGAGGCCTTGTCAATGAGCAGTTCTTC.

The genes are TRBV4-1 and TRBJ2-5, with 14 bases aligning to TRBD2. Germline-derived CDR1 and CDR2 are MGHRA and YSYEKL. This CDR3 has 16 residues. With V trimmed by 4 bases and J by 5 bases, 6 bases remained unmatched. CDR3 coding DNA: TGCGCCAGCAGCCTAGGACTAGCGGGAGGAAGGGAGACCCAGTACTTC. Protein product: CASSLGLAGGRETQYF.

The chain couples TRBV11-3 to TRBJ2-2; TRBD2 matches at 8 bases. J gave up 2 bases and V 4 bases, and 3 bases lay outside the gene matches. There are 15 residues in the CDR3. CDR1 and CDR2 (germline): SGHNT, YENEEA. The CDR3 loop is CASSSSGSNTGELFF. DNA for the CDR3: TGTGCCAGCAGCTCGAGCGGGAGCAACACCGGGGAGCTGTTTTTT.

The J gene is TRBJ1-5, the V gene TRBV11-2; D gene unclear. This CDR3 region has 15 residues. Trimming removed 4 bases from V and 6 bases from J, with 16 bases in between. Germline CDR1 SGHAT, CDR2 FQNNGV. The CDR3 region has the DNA TGTGCCAGCAGCTGGTCCGGGGATGATTTTCAGCCCCAGCATTTT. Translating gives CASSWSGDDFQPQHF.

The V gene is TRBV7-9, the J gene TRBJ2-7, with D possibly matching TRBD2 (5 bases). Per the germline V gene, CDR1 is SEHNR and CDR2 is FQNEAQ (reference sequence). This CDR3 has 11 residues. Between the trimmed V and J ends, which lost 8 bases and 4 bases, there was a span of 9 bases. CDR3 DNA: TGTGCCAGCTCCGGGATTTACGAGCAGTACTTC. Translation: CASSGIYEQYF. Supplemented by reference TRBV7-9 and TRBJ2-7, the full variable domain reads DTGVSQNPRHKITKRGQNVTFRCDPISEHNRLYWYRQTLGQGPEFLTYFQNEAQLEKSRLLSDRFSAERPKGSFSTLEIQRTEQGDSAMYLCASSGIYEQYFGPGTRLTVT.

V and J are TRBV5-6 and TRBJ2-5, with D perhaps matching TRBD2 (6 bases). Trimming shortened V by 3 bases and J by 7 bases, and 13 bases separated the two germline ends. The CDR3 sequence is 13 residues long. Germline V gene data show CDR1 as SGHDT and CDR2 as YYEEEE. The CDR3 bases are TGTGCCAGCAGCTGGGACTTGCGGGGGACCCAGTACTTC. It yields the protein CASSWDLRGTQYF. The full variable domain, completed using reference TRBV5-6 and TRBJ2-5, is DAGVTQSPTHLIKTRGQQVTLRCSPKSGHDTVSWYQQALGQGPQFIFQYYEEEERQRGNFPDRFSGHQFPNYSSELNVNALLLGDSALYLCASSWDLRGTQYFGPGTRLLVL.

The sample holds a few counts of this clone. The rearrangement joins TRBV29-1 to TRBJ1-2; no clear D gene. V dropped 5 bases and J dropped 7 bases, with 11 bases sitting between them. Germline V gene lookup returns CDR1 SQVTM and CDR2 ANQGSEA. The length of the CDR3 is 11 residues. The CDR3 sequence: CSVLPSGGYTF. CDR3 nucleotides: TGCAGCGTTTTACCCAGTGGTGGCTACACCTTC. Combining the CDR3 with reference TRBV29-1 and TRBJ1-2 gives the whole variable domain SAVISQKPSRDICQRGTSLTIQCQVDSQVTMMFWYRQQPGQSLTLIATANQGSEATYESGFVIDKFPISRPNLTFSTLTVSNMSPEDSSIYLCSVLPSGGYTFGSGTRLTVV.